The 31 T cell receptor beta chains reported below all come from one sample, sequenced in a study of beta chain features in type 1 diabetes. The entirety of the isolated RNA underwent reverse transcription, so expressed TCRB transcripts were sequenced. Generated by immunoSEQ multiplex PCR, the TCRdb table keeps only in-frame clones and is missing some. The sample yields over 120,000 clones, less than 11% seen once. Sequencing input: naive CD4+ T cells from blood. The receptors originated from a man aged 18 to 35 in good health.

This clone has a handful of counts. J is TRBJ2-2 and V is TRBV18; D not certain. Germline V CDR1 and CDR2: KGHSH, LQKENI. The CDR3 loop spans 16 amino acids. Trimming pared 8 bases from V and 2 bases from J, leaving 18 bases between. The chain's CDR3 is CASATRPGINTGELFF. The CDR3 nucleotides are TGTGCCAGCGCGACCCGGCCGGGTATCAACACCGGGGAGCTGTTTTTT.

This clone has just a few counts. V usage is TRBV11-2 and J usage is TRBJ2-1; D is unresolved. This CDR3 is built from 11 residues. Trimming pared 7 bases from V and 4 bases from J, leaving 5 bases between. Looked up from germline, CDR1 is SGHAT and CDR2 is FQNNGV. The chain's CDR3 is CASTQYNEQFF. CDR3 bases: TGTGCCAGCACCCAGTACAATGAGCAGTTCTTC.

This clone was observed a few times. This chain connects TRBV7-2 to TRBJ1-2, with D perhaps matching TRBD1 (5 bases). Germline lookup yields CDR1 SGHTA and CDR2 FQGNSA. V lost 0 bases and J 8 bases, leaving 10 bases between the germline ends. The CDR3 covers 13 residues. DNA for the CDR3: TGTGCCAGCAGCTTAGCGGTGGGGCAAGGCTACACCTTC. Residues: CASSLAVGQGYTF.

The gene calls are TRBV25-1 and TRBJ1-2; 10 bases align to TRBD1. The CDR3 covers 16 residues. From germline, CDR1 is MGHDK and CDR2 SYGVNS. The V gene end was trimmed by 4 bases and the J gene end by 4 bases; junction bases not matched to a gene: 9. CDR3 sequence reads: CASSAPGTGEVYGYTF. The CDR3 region has the DNA TGTGCCAGCAGTGCGCCTGGGACAGGGGAGGTCTATGGCTACACCTTC.

The chain uses TRBV11-2 and TRBJ2-5; 8 bases are shared with TRBD2. The CDR3 runs 15 residues. With V trimmed by 1 base and J by 5 bases, 6 bases remained unmatched. Germline CDR1 is SGHAT and CDR2 is FQNNGV. DNA of the CDR3: TGTGCCAGCAGCTTAGCGGGGGGGAGAGAGGAGACCCAGTACTTC. Translating it yields CASSLAGGREETQYF.

V and J are TRBV6-6 and TRBJ2-7, with D possibly TRBD1 on 5 matching bases. V dropped 1 base and J dropped 0 bases, with 10 bases sitting between them. The length of the CDR3 is 15 residues. Germline CDR1 reads MNHNY; CDR2 reads SVGAGI (reference sequence). DNA for the CDR3: TGTGCCAGCAGTTACTTAGGGGTCTCCTCCTACGAGCAGTACTTC. Its translation is CASSYLGVSSYEQYF.

A few counts support this clone. The rearrangement uses TRBV11-2 and TRBJ1-5, with 9 bases lining up with TRBD1. The CDR3 has 13 residues. Germline lookup yields CDR1 SGHAT and CDR2 FQNNGV. V shed 6 bases and J 6 bases; nucleotides not matched to a gene: 3. CDR3 sequence reads: CASRGTGTQPQHF. CDR3 in DNA: TGTGCCAGCAGAGGGACAGGGACTCAGCCCCAGCATTTT.

The chain carries TRBV19 and TRBJ2-3, with 9 nucleotides matching TRBD2. With V trimmed by 4 bases and J by 2 bases, 1 base remained unmatched. CDR3 length: 14 residues. The germline gives CDR1 LNHDA, CDR2 SQIVND (reference sequence). CDR3 sequence: CASSSGGATDTQYF. CDR3 nucleotide sequence: TGTGCCAGTAGTAGCGGGGGGGCCACAGATACGCAGTATTTT.

This clone has more than one count but fewer than ten. Relative to the germline gene, one junction end is altered; a read error may explain this. The CDR3 DNA reads as TGTGCCAGCAGTTACTCCGGGGGATCGGGCAATACTCACTTC. Its protein product is CASSYSGGSGNTHF. V is TRBV6-5 and J is TRBJ2-5; D is perhaps TRBD2 (6 bases). CDR3 length: 14 amino acids. CDR1 MNHEY and CDR2 SVGAGI come from the germline V gene.

This clone has just one count. The chain employs TRBV18 and TRBJ1-4, with 9 bases fitting TRBD1. There are 15 residues in the CDR3. Trimming removed 1 base from V and 5 bases from J; junction bases left unmatched: 2. In germline, CDR1 is KGHSH, CDR2 LQKENI. This CDR3 is CASSPRTGENEKLFF. CDR3 sequence (DNA): TGTGCCAGCTCACCACGGACAGGGGAGAATGAAAAACTGTTTTTT.

This clone was seen a few times. The chain joins TRBV18 to TRBJ2-1, with 8 bases matching TRBD2. Germline V CDR1 and CDR2: KGHSH, LQKENI. The junction had 3 bases not matched to a gene; V was cut back by 3 bases and J by 5 bases. The CDR3 runs to 14 residues. CDR3 protein: CASSPGTSDNEQFF. CDR3 DNA: TGTGCCAGCTCACCCGGGACTAGTGACAATGAGCAGTTCTTC.

CDR3 sequence: CATSSQGADTEAFF. The CDR3 coding sequence is TGTGCCACCAGCAGCCAGGGGGCAGACACTGAAGCTTTCTTT. The chain combines TRBV15 with TRBJ1-1; TRBD1 matches at 8 bases. In germline, CDR1 is LNHNV, CDR2 YYDKDF (reference sequence). The trim removed 3 bases at V and 3 bases at J, leaving 3 bases unmatched. The CDR3 runs to 14 residues. Full variable domain (outside the CDR3, taken from reference TRBV15 and TRBJ1-1): DAMVIQNPRYQVTQFGKPVTLSCSQTLNHNVMYWYQQKSSQAPKLLFHYYDKDFNNEADTPDNFQSRRPNTSFCFLDIRSPGLGDTAMYLCATSSQGADTEAFFGQGTRLTVV.

This clone was observed a handful of times. This chain connects TRBV7-7 to TRBJ2-1, with 9 positions matching TRBD2. This CDR3 region has 16 residues. The junction had 12 bases not matched to a gene; V was cut back by 4 bases and J by 8 bases. Germline CDR1 reads SSHAT; CDR2 reads FNYEAQ (reference sequence). In nucleotides, the CDR3 is TGTGCCAGCAGCTCGGACCCGGGACTAGCTTACGATGAGCAGTTCTTC. It specifies CASSSDPGLAYDEQFF. Together with reference TRBV7-7 and TRBJ2-1, the CDR3 gives the full variable domain: GAGVSQSPRYKVTKRGQDVTLRCDPISSHATLYWYQQALGQGPEFLTYFNYEAQPDKSGLPSDRFSAERPEGSISTLTIQRTEQRDSAMYRCASSSDPGLAYDEQFFGPGTRLTVL.

This chain connects TRBV18 to TRBJ2-5, with TRBD2 identical over 14 bases. This CDR3 has 16 residues. V lost 3 bases, J lost 7 bases, and 7 bases stayed unmatched. CDR1 is KGHSH and CDR2 is LQKENI in the germline V gene. In DNA form, the CDR3 reads TGTGCCAGCTCACCCGAGGTCGGGACTAGCGGGGGGACCCAGTACTTC. This sequence encodes CASSPEVGTSGGTQYF.

This clone was recorded a few times. The V and J genes are TRBV4-1 and TRBJ2-7; 9 bases align to TRBD1. CDR1 is MGHRA, CDR2 YSYEKL, per germline. V gave up 4 bases and J gave up 2 bases; unmatched junction bases: 3. The CDR3 contains 14 residues. The CDR3 region has the DNA TGCGCCAGCAGCCGGGGACAGGGAACCTACGAGCAGTACTTC. Protein sequence: CASSRGQGTYEQYF.

This clone was counted many times. The chain employs TRBV30 and TRBJ1-5, with 7 bases aligning to TRBD1. CDR1 GTSNPN and CDR2 SVGIG come from the germline V gene (reference sequence). The CDR3 runs to 13 residues. V trimming: 1 base; J trimming: 6 bases; junction bases outside the gene matches: 3. CDR3 sequence: CAWSGQGGQPQHF. For the CDR3, the DNA is TGTGCCTGGAGTGGACAGGGCGGTCAGCCCCAGCATTTT.

This clone was observed a few times. The chain carries TRBV6-5 and TRBJ1-2; D unclear. CDR3 length: 13 residues. The germline V gene has CDR1 MNHEY and CDR2 SVGAGI. V gave up 0 bases and J gave up 3 bases, with 5 bases separating them. CDR3 region: CASSYSAHYGYTF. CDR3 DNA sequence: TGTGCCAGCAGTTACTCAGCGCACTATGGCTACACCTTC.

The J gene is TRBJ1-4, the V gene TRBV2, with TRBD1 matching over 7 bases. CDR1 and CDR2 (germline): SNHLY, FYNNEI. The CDR3 is 15 residues long. The V and J ends lost 6 bases and 4 bases, in that order; junction bases with no gene match: 8. CDR3 amino acids: CASRTLGQYNEKLFF. In nucleotides, the CDR3 is TGTGCCAGCAGAACTTTGGGACAGTATAATGAAAAACTGTTTTTT.

The chain couples TRBV6-4 to TRBJ2-3; D may be TRBD2 (6 bases). The germline CDR1 and CDR2 sequences are MRHNA and SNTAGT. V lost 3 bases and J lost 2, with 9 bases in between. This CDR3 spans 14 amino acids. CDR3 nucleotides: TGTGCCAGCAGTGAACTAGCCTCCACAGATACGCAGTATTTT. Translating it yields CASSELASTDTQYF.

The chain carries TRBV4-1 and TRBJ1-1; D possibly corresponds to TRBD1 (6 bases). CDR1 is MGHRA, CDR2 YSYEKL, per germline. Trimming removed 3 bases from V and 4 bases from J, with 9 bases in between. The CDR3 totals 13 residues. CDR3 residues: CASSQTGITEAFF. The CDR3 DNA reads as TGCGCCAGCAGCCAGACAGGAATCACTGAAGCTTTCTTT.

The rearrangement joins TRBV5-1 to TRBJ2-7; 8 bases map to TRBD1. The CDR3 has 17 residues. CDR1 and CDR2 from the germline V gene are SGHRS and YFSETQ. V lost 3 bases and J lost 7; bases outside the gene matches: 18. CDR3 nucleotides: TGCGCCAGCAGCTCGGGGACAGGAAGGGATATTACCTGGGAGCAGTACTTC. Protein sequence: CASSSGTGRDITWEQYF.

There are a few counts of this clone. V gene TRBV5-1 combines with J gene TRBJ2-3, with a tentative D call TRBD2 (5 bases). CDR1 is SGHRS and CDR2 is YFSETQ in the germline V gene. The V gene lost 4 bases and the J gene lost 3 bases, with 15 bases spanning the gap. This CDR3 spans 15 amino acids. CDR3 loop: CASSPRREWTDTQYF. The CDR3 DNA reads as TGCGCCAGCAGCCCGCGCCGGGAATGGACAGATACGCAGTATTTT. The variable domain in full, with the rest retrieved from reference TRBV5-1 and TRBJ2-3, is KAGVTQTPRYLIKTRGQQVTLSCSPISGHRSVSWYQQTPGQGLQFLFEYFSETQRNKGNFPGRFSGRQFSNSRSEMNVSTLELGDSALYLCASSPRREWTDTQYFGPGTRLTVL.

The chain combines TRBV27 with TRBJ2-3; 8 nucleotides line up with TRBD2. V gave up 5 bases and J gave up 3 bases; unmatched junction bases: 4. The germline CDR1 and CDR2 sequences are MNHEY and SMNVEV (reference sequence). The CDR3 sequence is 14 residues long. The CDR3 is CASSRGGWTDTQYF. The CDR3 bases are TGTGCCAGCAGTCGGGGGGGCTGGACAGATACGCAGTATTTT.

V usage is TRBV9 and J usage is TRBJ1-6; 11 nucleotides align to TRBD1. Trimming removed 2 bases from V and 9 bases from J; junction bases left unmatched: 4. Germline V CDR1 and CDR2: SGDLS, YYNGEE. CDR3 length equals 15 residues. The CDR3 sequence: CASSVSGTGGSPLHF. The CDR3 DNA is TGTGCCAGCAGCGTCTCCGGGACAGGGGGTTCACCCCTCCACTTT.

This sequence joins TRBV4-3 and TRBJ2-7, with TRBD1 matching 10 bases. The CDR3 contains 16 residues. The ends lost 1 base at V and 2 bases at J; junction bases unmatched: 5. Germline V gene lookup returns CDR1 LGHNA and CDR2 YSLEER. For the CDR3, the DNA is TGCGCCAGCAGCCAAGCTCCGGGACAGGGGACCTACGAGCAGTACTTC. Residues: CASSQAPGQGTYEQYF.

This clone was counted only a few times. This sequence joins TRBV6-1 and TRBJ1-2; D perhaps matches TRBD1 (5 bases). Germline V gene data show CDR1 as MNHNS and CDR2 as SASEGT. V was cut by 8 bases and J by 7 bases, with 23 bases left in between. CDR3 length: 15 amino acids. CDR3 protein: CASSDIGRGIFGYTF. The DNA of the CDR3 is TGTGCCAGCTCCGATATCGGGCGGGGGATTTTTGGCTACACCTTC.

This clone was seen more than once but under ten times. V and J are TRBV28 and TRBJ1-6; no firm D call. Trimming removed 6 bases at V and 7 bases at J, with 4 bases between. CDR1 and CDR2 (germline): MDHEN, SYDVKM. This CDR3 is 11 amino acids long. The CDR3 loop reads CASSLNSPLHF. The CDR3 DNA reads as TGTGCCAGCAGCCTGAATTCACCCCTCCACTTT. The full variable domain, rest sourced from reference TRBV28 and TRBJ1-6, is DVKVTQSSRYLVKRTGEKVFLECVQDMDHENMFWYRQDPGLGLRLIYFSYDVKMKEKGDIPEGYSVSREKKERFSLILESASTNQTSMYLCASSLNSPLHFGNGTRLTVT.

In its sample, this clone was seen a few times. J is TRBJ1-6 and V is TRBV7-2; D is ambiguous. Trimming took 1 base from V and 8 from J, leaving 9 bases between them. The germline V gene encodes CDR1 SGHTA and CDR2 FQGNSA. This CDR3 spans 14 amino acids. The CDR3 sequence is CASSLEPQYSPLHF. The CDR3 DNA sequence: TGTGCCAGCAGCTTAGAGCCTCAATATTCACCCCTCCACTTT.

The gene calls are TRBV7-2 and TRBJ1-5, with TRBD1 identical over 8 bases. CDR1 and CDR2 (germline): SGHTA, FQGNSA. This CDR3 has 15 residues. V lost 5 bases and J lost 6; bases outside the gene matches: 9. The CDR3, as DNA: TGTGCCAGCAGCCGGGTCGGGCAGGGGGCTCAGCCCCAGCATTTT. Encoded protein: CASSRVGQGAQPQHF.

This clone occurred a few times. V is TRBV5-1 and J is TRBJ1-6; perhaps TRBD1 as D (5 bases). Between the trimmed V and J ends, which lost 0 bases and 6 bases, there was a span of 16 bases. The CDR3 covers 17 residues. Germline assignment: CDR1 SGHRS and CDR2 YFSETQ. The chain's CDR3 is CASSLDYPPGSNSPLHF. In DNA, the CDR3 is TGCGCCAGCAGCTTGGATTATCCCCCAGGGTCTAATTCACCCCTCCACTTT.

This clone has just a few counts. The chain employs TRBV27 and TRBJ2-7; maybe TRBD2 (5 bases). V dropped 10 bases and J dropped 1 base, with 14 bases sitting between them. The CDR3 covers 13 residues. Looked up from germline, CDR1 is MNHEY and CDR2 is SMNVEV (reference sequence). The CDR3: CATGGLSSYEQYF. CDR3 DNA: TGTGCCACCGGAGGCCTATCTTCCTACGAGCAGTACTTC.